Shown below are 6 T cell receptor beta chains from a single sample sequenced in a study of blood T cell repertoires in COVID-19. Libraries were prepared by immunoSEQ multiplex PCR; TCRdb keeps only in-frame clonotypes and omits some of them. The table shows fewer than 100,000 clones, with about nine tenths occurring only once. Sequenced input: peripheral blood. These receptor sequences come from a woman of 80 years or more with acute or convalescent COVID-19.

The chain combines TRBV27 with TRBJ2-1, with 8 bases lining up with TRBD2. CDR1 and CDR2 from the germline V gene are MNHEY and SMNVEV (reference sequence). J was trimmed by 10 bases and V by 1 base; bases with no gene match: 9. This CDR3 comprises 15 residues. The CDR3 DNA sequence: TGTGCCAGCAGTTTATGGGGGACTAGTCAGGGAGAGCAGTTCTTC. This translates into CASSLWGTSQGEQFF.

This chain connects TRBV5-5 to TRBJ1-2, with a weak D call TRBD1 (6 bases). Germline V lookup: CDR1 SGHKS, CDR2 YYEKEE (reference sequence). The CDR3 is 16 amino acids. The germline V and J ends were trimmed by 0 bases and 1 base, with 13 bases remaining between them. The DNA for the CDR3 is TGTGCCAGCAGCTTGGGGGGGCAGACCGTTAACTATGGCTACACCTTC. It is translated as CASSLGGQTVNYGYTF. The variable domain in full, with the rest retrieved from reference TRBV5-5 and TRBJ1-2, is DAGVTQSPTHLIKTRGQQVTLRCSPISGHKSVSWYQQVLGQGPQFIFQYYEKEERGRGNFPDRFSARQFPNYSSELNVNALLLGDSALYLCASSLGGQTVNYGYTFGSGTRLTVV.

The rearrangement uses TRBV28 and TRBJ1-2; 9 bases agree with TRBD1. The CDR3 spans 16 residues. The germline CDR1 and CDR2 sequences are MDHEN and SYDVKM. Germline trimming cut 3 bases from V and 8 bases from J; bases unmatched to any gene: 13. The chain's CDR3 is CASSFPPQGAGGGYTF. DNA of the CDR3: TGTGCCAGCAGTTTCCCCCCACAGGGGGCAGGTGGAGGCTACACCTTC.

This clone appeared a single time. The V gene is TRBV5-1, the J gene TRBJ2-3; D ambiguous. This CDR3 region has 13 residues. CDR1 is SGHRS and CDR2 is YFSETQ in the germline V gene. Trimming removed 2 bases at V and 2 bases at J, with 6 bases between. The CDR3 sequence: CASSFPDTDTQYF. Written as DNA, the CDR3 is TGCGCCAGCAGCTTTCCAGACACAGATACGCAGTATTTT.

The J gene is TRBJ2-3, the V gene TRBV4-1; TRBD2 is a possible D gene (5 bases). V lost 3 bases and J lost 6, with 10 bases in between. CDR1 is MGHRA and CDR2 is YSYEKL in the germline V gene. The CDR3 has 13 residues. CDR3 in amino acids: CASSQTGSDTQYF. CDR3 nucleotides: TGCGCCAGCAGCCAGACGGGATCTGATACGCAGTATTTT.

This chain connects TRBV7-2 to TRBJ2-3, with 7 bases fitting TRBD2. V shed 0 bases and J 3 bases; nucleotides not matched to a gene: 9. Looked up from germline, CDR1 is SGHTA and CDR2 is FQGNSA. This CDR3 region has 17 residues. DNA for the CDR3: TGTGCCAGCAGCTTAGCGGCTGGCGGGAGTTGGACAGATACGCAGTATTTT. Translation: CASSLAAGGSWTDTQYF. Variable domain in full (rest from reference TRBV7-2 and TRBJ2-3): GAGVSQSPSNKVTEKGKDVELRCDPISGHTALYWYRQSLGQGLEFLIYFQGNSAPDKSGLPSDRFSAERTGGSVSTLTIQRTQQEDSAVYLCASSLAAGGSWTDTQYFGPGTRLTVL.